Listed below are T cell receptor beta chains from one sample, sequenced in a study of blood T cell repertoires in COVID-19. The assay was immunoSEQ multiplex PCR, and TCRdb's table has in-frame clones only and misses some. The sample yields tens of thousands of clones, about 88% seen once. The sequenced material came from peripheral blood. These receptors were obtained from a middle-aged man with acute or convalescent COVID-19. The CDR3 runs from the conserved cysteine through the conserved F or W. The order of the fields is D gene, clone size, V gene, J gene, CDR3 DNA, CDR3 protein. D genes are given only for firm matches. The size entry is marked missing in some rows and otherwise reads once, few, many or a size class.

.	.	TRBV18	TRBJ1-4	TGTGCCAGCTCACCACTCTCGGGGGTGATTGATGAAAAACTGTTTTTT	CASSPLSGVIDEKLFF
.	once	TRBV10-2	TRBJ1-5	TGCGCCAGCAGTGACCCAGGGATTAATCAGCCCCAGCATTTT	CASSDPGINQPQHF
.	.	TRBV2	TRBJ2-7	TGTGCCAGCAGGGAGACAGAGAGCTCCTACGAGCAGTACTTC	CASRETESSYEQYF
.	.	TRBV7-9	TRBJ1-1	TGTGCCAGCAGCCTGCCGGGGCGGGGGGGCACTGAAGCTTTCTTT	CASSLPGRGGTEAFF
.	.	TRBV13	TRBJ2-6	TGTGCCAGCAGCCCATTCCAGGGGGCCAACGTCCTGACTTTC	CASSPFQGANVLTF
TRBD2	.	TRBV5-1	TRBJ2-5	TGCGCCAGCAGCATTAGCGGGAGGGAGGAAGAGACCCAGTACTTC	CASSISGREEETQYF
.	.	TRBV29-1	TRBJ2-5	TGCAGCGTTGATTTGGGGCTTCAAGAGACCCAGTACTTC	CSVDLGLQETQYF
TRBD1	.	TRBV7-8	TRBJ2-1	TGTGCCAGCAGCTTAGTATGGGACAGGGTTGGTCGGGAGCAGTTCTTC	CASSLVWDRVGREQFF
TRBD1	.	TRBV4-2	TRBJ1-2	TGTGCCAGCAGCGAAACAGGGGTTGGCGACGGCTACACCTTC	CASSETGVGDGYTF
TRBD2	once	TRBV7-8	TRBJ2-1	TGTGCCAGCAGCTTAGTTTGGACTAGCGGCTACAATGAGCAGTTCTTC	CASSLVWTSGYNEQFF
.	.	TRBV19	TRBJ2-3	TGTGCCAGTAGTATGAGGTACTCGGCAGCCACAGATACGCAGTATTTT	CASSMRYSAATDTQYF
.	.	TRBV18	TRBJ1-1	TGTGCCAGCTCCCCCACACGGAACACTGAAGCTTTCTTT	CASSPTRNTEAFF
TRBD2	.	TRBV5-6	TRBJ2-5	TGTGCCAGCAGCTTGGCTAGCGGGAGAGAGACCCAGTACTTC	CASSLASGRETQYF
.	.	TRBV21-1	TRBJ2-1	TGTGCCAGCAGCAGAGTTCGACGGGCCTACAATGAGCAGTTCTTC	CASSRVRRAYNEQFF
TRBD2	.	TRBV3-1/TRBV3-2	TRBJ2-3	TGTGCCAGCAGCGTAAGACTAGCAACAGATACGCAGTATTTT	CASSVRLATDTQYF
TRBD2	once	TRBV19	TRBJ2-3	TGTGCCAGTAGTGGGGGACTAGCGGGGGCCCCTAGCACAGATACGCAGTATTTT	CASSGGLAGAPSTDTQYF
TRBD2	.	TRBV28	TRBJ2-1	TGTGCCAGCAGAAGACTAGCGGGGAGCTCCTACAATGAGCAGTTCTTC	CASRRLAGSSYNEQFF
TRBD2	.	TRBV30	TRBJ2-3	TGTGCCTCGGGACTAGCGGACAACACAGATACGCAGTATTTT	CASGLADNTDTQYF
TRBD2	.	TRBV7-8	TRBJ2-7	TGTGCCAGCAGCTTAGGGCTAGCGGCCTACGAGCAGTACTTC	CASSLGLAAYEQYF
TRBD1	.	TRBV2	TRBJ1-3	TGTGCCAGCAGCCCCGGACAGGTCGGAAACACCATATATTTT	CASSPGQVGNTIYF
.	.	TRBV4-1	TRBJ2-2	TGCGCCAGCAGCCAAGACCCAGGGTGGGCCGGGGAGCTGTTTTTT	CASSQDPGWAGELFF
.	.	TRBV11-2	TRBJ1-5	TGTGCCAGCAGTCACCAACGGGATCAGCCCCAGCATTTT	CASSHQRDQPQHF
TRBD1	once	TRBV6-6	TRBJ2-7	TGTGCCAGCAGTTCGGGACAGTCGGGTACATACGAGCAGTACTTC	CASSSGQSGTYEQYF
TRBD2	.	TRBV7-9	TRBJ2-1	TGTGCCAGCAGCCCCCTGGAAGCGGGAGCCGTGTACAATGAGCAGTTCTTC	CASSPLEAGAVYNEQFF
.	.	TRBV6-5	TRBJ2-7	TGTGCCAGCAGCCTCGGGCCCCCCGGGAGCTACGAGCAGTACTTC	CASSLGPPGSYEQYF
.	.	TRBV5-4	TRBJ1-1	TGTGCCAGCAGCCCAGGTAGGGGGTGGTTGGAGGACACTGAAGCTTTCTTT	CASSPGRGWLEDTEAFF
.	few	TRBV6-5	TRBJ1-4	TGTGCCAGCACAGGCGCCCTTAATGAAAAACTGTTTTTT	CASTGALNEKLFF
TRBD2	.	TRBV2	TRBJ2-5	TGTGCCAGCAGTTTGGCACTAGCGGGCCGACAAGAGACCCAGTACTTC	CASSLALAGRQETQYF
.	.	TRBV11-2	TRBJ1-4	TGTGCCAGCAGCTTAGATTCAGGAGGACCTGAAAAACTGTTTTTT	CASSLDSGGPEKLFF
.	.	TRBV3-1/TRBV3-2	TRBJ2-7	TGTGCCAGCAGCCAAGATCAAGGGGGTCACCCCGAGCAGTACTTC	CASSQDQGGHPEQYF
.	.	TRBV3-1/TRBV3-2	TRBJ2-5	TGTGCCAGCAGCCAAGGAGCAGAGACCCAGTACTTC	CASSQGAETQYF
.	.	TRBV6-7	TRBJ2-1	TGTGCCAGCGAATTTAGGAGCTCCTACAATGAGCAGTTCTTC	CASEFRSSYNEQFF
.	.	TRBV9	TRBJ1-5	TGTGCCAGCAGCGTTCAGGGGAATAGCAATCAGCCCCAGCATTTT	CASSVQGNSNQPQHF
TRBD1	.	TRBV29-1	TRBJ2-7	TGCAGCGCCAGTGGACAGGGGGCTTACGAGCAGTACTTC	CSASGQGAYEQYF
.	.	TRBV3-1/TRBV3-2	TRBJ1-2	TGTGCCAGCAGCCCCGCAGGGAACTATGGCTACACCTTC	CASSPAGNYGYTF
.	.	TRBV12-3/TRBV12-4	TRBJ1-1	TGTGCCAGCAGTTTAAGAGCGAACACTGAAGCTTTCTTT	CASSLRANTEAFF
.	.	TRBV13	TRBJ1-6	TGTGCCAGCAGTAGGGGTAATTCACCCCTCCACTTT	CASSRGNSPLHF
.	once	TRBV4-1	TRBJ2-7	TGCGCCAGCAGCCAAGAGGTTAATTCAGGGACCTACGAGCAGTACTTC	CASSQEVNSGTYEQYF